This entry is about one T cell receptor beta chain. This entry is derived from a study of T cells in Graves' hyperthyroidism and ophthalmopathy. Lactation, pregnancy, other autoimmune disease or uncontrolled infection led to exclusion of patients. The CDR3 has 16 residues. Germline V lookup: CDR1 SNHLY, CDR2 FYNNEI. V was shortened by 3 bases and J by 5 bases, with 19 bases between the two germline ends. TCR beta CDR3 regions were amplified from RNA transcripts. TCR CDR3 underwent first-round RT-PCR with the HTBI primer set. Using its own MiXCR run on the multiplex PCR reads, TCRdb lists one record per CDR3 protein. The table records hundreds of thousands of distinct CDR3 sequences, about 38% of them present only once.

V gene TRBV2 combines with J gene TRBJ1-2; weak D call: TRBD1 (6 bases). The sequenced material came from blood. This TCR was recovered from a young man with Graves' hyperthyroidism. Here the CDR3 DNA reads TGTGCCAGCAGTGACCCAGAGGGCGGGACAAGTTATGGCTACACCTTC. Translated, it gives CASSDPEGGTSYGYTF.